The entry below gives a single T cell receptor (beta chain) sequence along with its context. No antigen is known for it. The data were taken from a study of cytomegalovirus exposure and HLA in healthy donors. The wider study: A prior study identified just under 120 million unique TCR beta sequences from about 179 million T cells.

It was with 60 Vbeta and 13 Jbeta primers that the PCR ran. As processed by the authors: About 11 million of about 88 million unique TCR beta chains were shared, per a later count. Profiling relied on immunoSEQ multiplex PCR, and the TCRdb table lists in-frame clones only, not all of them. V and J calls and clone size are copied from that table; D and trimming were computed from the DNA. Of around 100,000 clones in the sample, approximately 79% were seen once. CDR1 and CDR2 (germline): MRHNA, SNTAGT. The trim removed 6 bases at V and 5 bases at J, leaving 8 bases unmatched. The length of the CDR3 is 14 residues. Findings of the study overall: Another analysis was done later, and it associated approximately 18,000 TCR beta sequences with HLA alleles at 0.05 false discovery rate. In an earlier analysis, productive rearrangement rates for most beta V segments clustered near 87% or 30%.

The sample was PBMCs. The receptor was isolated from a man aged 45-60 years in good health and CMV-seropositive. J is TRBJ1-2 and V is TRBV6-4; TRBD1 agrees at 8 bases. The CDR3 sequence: CASSPGQEAYGYTF. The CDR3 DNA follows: TGTGCCAGCAGCCCGGGACAGGAAGCATATGGCTACACCTTC.